This T cell receptor beta chain was identified in a study of beta chain features in type 1 diabetes. Study-level findings and limits: All four CD4+ subsets from Type 1 diabetes patients carried moderately but significantly shorter TCRB CDR3s. Insertion counts at VDJ junctions were lower in type 1 diabetes patients, who also showed more deletions there.

Purity (above 95%) was reached by all sorted populations. As concerns this clone: The target antigen is unknown.

Trimming stripped 7 bases from V and 3 bases from J, with 7 bases between. CDR3 length: 11 amino acids. Germline V gene sequence: CDR1 SQVTM, CDR2 ANQGSEA. The isolated RNA, all of it, was reverse transcribed, so expressed TCRB transcripts were what got sequenced. The method was immunoSEQ multiplex PCR; TCRdb's version includes in-frame clones alone and lacks a portion of them. The profile covers 300,000 to 450,000 clones, with around a tenth appearing a single time and 0.55% to 0.75% taken by the ten largest. This chain connects TRBV29-1 to TRBJ1-3; no clear D. The sequenced material came from central memory CD4+ T cells from blood. This sequence originates from a young man with type 1 diabetes. CDR3: CSALGGNTIYF. The CDR3 DNA sequence: TGCAGCGCCCTAGGTGGAAACACCATATATTTT.